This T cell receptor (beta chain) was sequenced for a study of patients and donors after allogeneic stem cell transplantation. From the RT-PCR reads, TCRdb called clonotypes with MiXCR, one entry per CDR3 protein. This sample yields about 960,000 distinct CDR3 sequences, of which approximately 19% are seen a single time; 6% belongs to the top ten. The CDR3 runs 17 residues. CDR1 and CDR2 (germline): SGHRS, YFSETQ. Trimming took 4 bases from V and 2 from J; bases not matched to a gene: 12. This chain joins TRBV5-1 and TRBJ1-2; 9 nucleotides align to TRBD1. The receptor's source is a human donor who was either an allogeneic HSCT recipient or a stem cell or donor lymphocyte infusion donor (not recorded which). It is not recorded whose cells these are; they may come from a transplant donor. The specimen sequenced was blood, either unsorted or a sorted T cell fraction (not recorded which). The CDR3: CASSPGQGRVENYGYTF. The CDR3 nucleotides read TGCGCCAGCAGCCCCGGACAGGGGAGAGTTGAGAACTATGGCTACACCTTC.